This T cell receptor (beta chain) stems from a study of identifying expanded T cells in peripheral blood. Study outcomes and limitations: Clone count variance between approximately two-week samples rose with total template count.

Only in-frame clones appear in the TCRdb table, and some are missing; sequencing was by immunoSEQ multiplex PCR. Of 45,000 to 60,000 clones in the sample, around 86% were seen once. Comment on this clone: Its specificity is not known.

The CDR3 spans 18 residues. Trimming shortened V by 7 bases and J by 2 bases, and 24 bases separated the two germline ends. Germline V gives CDR1 LNHDA, CDR2 SQIVND (reference sequence). The sequence derives from a person aged 18 to 69 in good health. Sequencing was performed on blood. The chain is built from TRBV19 and TRBJ1-5, with TRBD1 as a possible D gene (6 bases). The CDR3 reads CASTPRPWTARGNQPQHF. The CDR3 coding sequence is TGTGCCAGTACCCCCCGCCCATGGACAGCACGGGGCAATCAGCCCCAGCATTTT.